This T cell receptor beta chain is from a study of OX40 agonist ivuxolimab in advanced cancers. Study-level findings and limits: Partial responders at 0.1-3.0 mg/kg had among the lowest clonal expansion.

The protocol was immunoSEQ multiplex PCR, while the TCRdb copy is restricted to in-frame clones and leaves out a portion. Of 80,000 to 100,000 clones listed, roughly 94% are singletons. The cohort excluded patients with autoimmune disease history or systemic immunosuppression. The CDR3 runs 14 residues. Deletions cut 1 base from V and 4 bases from J, with 10 bases between. Germline V gene data show CDR1 as SGHTA and CDR2 as FQGNSA. Note on this clone: Its antigen remains unknown.

This TCR was sampled from an adult with an advanced solid tumor such as melanoma, head and neck, liver or kidney cancer. The source was CD4+ or CD8+ T cells sorted from blood, collected in a trial of the OX40 agonist ivuxolimab. The chain recombines TRBV7-2 with TRBJ1-1; no firm D call. CDR3 in DNA: TGTGCCAGCAGCTTAGTTGGAGGTGGCACTGAAGCTTTCTTT. This gives the protein CASSLVGGGTEAFF. The whole variable domain, filled in from reference TRBV7-2 and TRBJ1-1, reads GAGVSQSPSNKVTEKGKDVELRCDPISGHTALYWYRQSLGQGLEFLIYFQGNSAPDKSGLPSDRFSAERTGGSVSTLTIQRTQQEDSAVYLCASSLVGGGTEAFFGQGTRLTVV.